This entry describes one T cell receptor (beta chain). What antigen it recognizes has not been identified. One base away there is no much larger clone; base qualities are not given. Libraries came from the immunoSEQ multiplex PCR assay. For most patients, genomic DNA was isolated with the Qiagen DNeasy Blood and Tissue Kit and sent frozen to Adaptive Biotechnologies for TCR sequencing. Adaptive Biotechnologies carried out high-throughput TCR-beta CDR3 sequencing of genomic DNA for most patients. The paper's data handling went like this. Adaptive's ImmunoSEQ software was the source of the TCR sequencing data for 15 to 20 patients, while a few other patients were processed with MiXCR and VDJtools. To correct CD4 versus CD8 sorting errors, sequences present in both subsets at a frequency ratio below 5:1 were removed. Because the origin of CDR3 nucleotide sequences shared between donor and recipient could not be assigned, those sequences were removed. To count as alloreactive, a clone needed at least 2-fold expansion over unstimulated cells and a minimum CFSE-low frequency of 0.002% (template counts) or 0.001% (read counts). Clones were considered mappable if detected in sequenced pre-transplant spleen, lymph node, or MLR CFSE-low populations of the donor or recipient. The cumulative frequency of alloreactive clones was calculated as a percentage of all sequences, weighted by copy number. The clones in this table, taken by TCRdb from immuneACCESS, are in-frame only. Not every clone is retained; where verified, under half of the shortfall comes from an unresolved V gene, and the cause of the rest is unknown. D and trimming were read from the DNA, whereas the V and J calls and clone size are those reported in that table. Present in this sample are about 91,000 clones, under 95% of which were seen just once. 0.35% of the sample belongs to the ten largest clones.

Per the publication, the time point label means: cells obtained before transplantation from donor or recipient. CD3+CD4+ and CD3+CD8+ populations were FACS-sorted from unstimulated pre-transplant donor and recipient cells taken from spleen or lymph nodes. The CDR3, from cysteine to phenylalanine, totals 12 residues. The retained sequence is limited to the CDR3, 36 bases, with the frame set at the first base. CDR1 and CDR2, per the germline V gene, are ENHRY and SYGVKD. V is clipped by 4 bases and J by 0 bases, and the sequence between their germline boundaries is 3 bases long. The sample belongs to a study of graft-versus-host responses after intestinal transplantation (dated by TCRdb to the early 2020s). With regard to the full study: Recipients received multivisceral, liver-intestinal, or isolated intestinal transplants. All recipients received anti-thymocyte globulin induction followed by maintenance tacrolimus and steroids for two to four years. Bulk TCR-beta CDR3 sequencing was used to track graft-versus-host and host-versus-graft alloreactive T cell clones in the graft, circulation and bone marrow after intestinal transplantation. Alloreactive clones were identified by sequencing pre-transplant mixed lymphocyte reaction products and comparing them with unstimulated pre-transplant donor and recipient T cells. A cohort of about 26 intestinal transplant recipients, including one retransplant, was enrolled, and 3 patients lacking pretransplant specimens were excluded. Donor T cell macrochimerism was defined as a peak of at least 4% donor T cells among recipient peripheral blood mononuclear cells. Samples from a few later patients were sequenced in-house on an Illumina MiSeq with MiXCR processing rather than by the commercial service.

What the work shows at the level of the full study, not this receptor alone: Early after transplant, peak levels of circulating GvH clones were associated with declines in HvG clones. High GvH to HvG T cell clonal ratios were observed in the allografts of patients with donor T cell macrochimerism. Conclusions were limited by the relatively low number and heterogeneity of intestinal transplant patients. GvH clones were found in recipient bone marrow, and some of the GvH clones appeared earlier in ileal mucosa or blood, which is consistent with an intestinal mucosal origin.

This TCR came from a human donor who was the organ donor for an intestinal transplant. The rearranged chain carries TRBV10-3 and TRBJ1-2; no D segment can be confidently identified. Sample: unstimulated CD4+ T cells sorted from spleen or lymph node cells, taken before transplant. The encoded CDR3 is CAISVANYGYTF. The DNA reads as follows: TGTGCCATCAGTGTCGCTAACTATGGCTACACCTTC.